Listed below are T cell receptor beta chains from one sample, sequenced in a study of OX40 agonist ivuxolimab in advanced cancers. Clones were sequenced by immunoSEQ multiplex PCR, and TCRdb holds only the in-frame ones, with some missing. The data contain around 70,000 clones, over 80% of them singletons. This material consisted of CD4+ or CD8+ T cells sorted from blood, taken in a trial of the OX40 agonist ivuxolimab. The receptor set was obtained from an adult with an advanced solid tumor such as melanoma, head and neck, liver or kidney cancer. The CDR3 runs from the conserved cysteine through the conserved F or W. The D gene is left open where the match is weak. Size is omitted from some rows. Given values are once, few, many or a class for expanded clones.

clone_size d_call cdr3_length j_call v_call cdr3_aa cdr3_nt
NA NA 14 TRBJ2-3 TRBV5-1 CASSPRRVTDTQYF TGCGCCAGCAGCCCTAGGAGGGTCACAGATACGCAGTATTTT
NA TRBD1 14 TRBJ1-5 TRBV28 CASRRTGPFQPQHF TGTGCCAGCAGAAGGACAGGGCCATTTCAGCCCCAGCATTTT
NA NA 14 TRBJ2-2 TRBV29-1 CSPDVRANTGELFF TGCAGCCCTGACGTACGGGCGAACACCGGGGAGCTGTTTTTT
NA TRBD2 15 TRBJ2-5 TRBV5-6 CASSGLAGGHETQYF TGTGCCAGCAGCGGGCTAGCGGGGGGACATGAGACCCAGTACTTC
once TRBD1 13 TRBJ1-5 TRBV9 CAIENRGGQPQHF TGTGCCATCGAAAACAGGGGTGGTCAGCCCCAGCATTTT
NA NA 14 TRBJ2-7 TRBV7-3 CASSSRTETYEQYF TGTGCCAGCAGTTCACGGACGGAGACCTACGAGCAGTACTTC
NA NA 16 TRBJ2-4 TRBV10-3 CAISEKVGGQENIQYF TGTGCCATCAGTGAGAAGGTGGGGGGGCAGGAAAACATTCAGTACTTC
NA TRBD1 15 TRBJ1-1 TRBV6-6 CASSYRQGVNTEAFF TGTGCCAGCAGTTACCGACAGGGGGTGAACACTGAAGCTTTCTTT
NA NA 17 TRBJ1-1 TRBV5-6 CASTVRRTSNMNTEAFF TGTGCCAGCACGGTTAGACGCACTTCGAACATGAACACTGAAGCTTTCTTT
NA TRBD1 15 TRBJ2-3 TRBV18 CASSPRQGSTDTQYF TGTGCCAGCTCACCACGACAGGGAAGCACAGATACGCAGTATTTT
NA NA 14 TRBJ1-5 TRBV2 CASSYRDRTQPQHF TGTGCCAGCAGTTACCGGGACCGGACTCAGCCCCAGCATTTT
few NA 12 TRBJ1-2 TRBV19 CASSRAAGGYTF TGTGCCAGTAGTAGGGCAGCCGGGGGCTACACCTTC
NA NA 15 TRBJ1-5 TRBV6-5 CASSYSTDSNQPQHF TGTGCCAGCAGTTACTCGACAGATAGCAATCAGCCCCAGCATTTT
NA NA 15 TRBJ2-1 TRBV2 CASSDWGSPYNEQFF TGTGCCAGCAGTGATTGGGGGAGCCCCTACAATGAGCAGTTCTTC
medium-sized NA 15 TRBJ2-3 TRBV10-3 CAISGYPGEGDTQYF TGTGCCATCAGTGGATACCCAGGGGAGGGAGATACGCAGTATTTT
NA NA 14 TRBJ1-1 TRBV6-1 CASSVRRLNTEAFF TGTGCCAGCAGTGTACGGCGCCTGAACACTGAAGCTTTCTTT
NA NA 15 TRBJ1-1 TRBV28 CASSLANYGQSEAFF TGTGCCAGCAGTTTGGCCAATTACGGACAGTCAGAAGCTTTCTTT
NA NA 10 TRBJ2-1 TRBV20-1 CSAGLNEQFF TGCAGTGCTGGCCTTAATGAGCAGTTCTTC
NA NA 11 TRBJ2-7 TRBV5-6 CASSSLAEQYF TGTGCCAGCAGCTCGCTAGCGGAGCAGTACTTC
NA TRBD2 16 TRBJ2-7 TRBV6-5 CASSYSELAGNYEQYF TGTGCCAGCAGTTACTCGGAACTAGCGGGAAACTACGAGCAGTACTTC
NA TRBD1 13 TRBJ2-3 TRBV2 CATAGGPTDTQYF TGTGCCACCGCAGGGGGACCCACAGATACGCAGTATTTT
few TRBD2 19 TRBJ2-1 TRBV18 CASSPSGLAGASSYNEQFF TGTGCCAGCTCACCCTCGGGACTAGCGGGCGCGAGCTCCTACAATGAGCAGTTCTTC
NA NA 13 TRBJ1-5 TRBV7-2 CASSTNSNQPQHF TGTGCCAGCAGCACCAATAGCAATCAGCCCCAGCATTTT
NA TRBD1 15 TRBJ2-7 TRBV25-1 CASSEEGQGSYEQYF TGTGCCAGCAGTGAGGAGGGACAGGGCTCCTACGAGCAGTACTTC
few NA 15 TRBJ2-7 TRBV7-9 CASSLVRPGSYEQYF TGTGCCAGCAGCTTAGTGCGGCCAGGCTCCTACGAGCAGTACTTC
once TRBD1 15 TRBJ1-4 TRBV19 CASRTSGTGGEKLFF TGTGCCAGTAGGACTTCCGGGACAGGGGGCGAAAAACTGTTTTTT
NA TRBD2 15 TRBJ2-2 TRBV25-1 CASGLAGGTAGELFF TGTGCCAGCGGCCTAGCGGGAGGGACGGCCGGGGAGCTGTTTTTT
NA NA 14 TRBJ2-2 TRBV7-2 CASSLGLNTGELFF TGTGCCAGCAGCTTGGGGTTAAACACCGGGGAGCTGTTTTTT
many TRBD1 14 TRBJ1-2 TRBV7-9 CASSSGTAIYGYTF TGTGCCAGCAGCTCTGGGACAGCGATATATGGCTACACCTTC
NA NA 14 TRBJ1-3 TRBV6-5 CASRYRTGGNTIYF TGTGCCAGCAGATACCGGACGGGAGGAAACACCATATATTTT
NA NA 13 TRBJ1-1 TRBV6-5 CASSYFRTTEAFF TGTGCCAGCAGTTACTTTCGCACTACTGAAGCTTTCTTT
once NA 13 TRBJ2-7 TRBV6-1 CASQPGVDYEQYF TGTGCCAGCCAACCGGGGGTTGATTACGAGCAGTACTTC
NA NA 16 TRBJ2-6 TRBV15 CATSAPTSSGANVLTF TGTGCCACCAGCGCCCCAACGAGCTCTGGGGCCAACGTCCTGACTTTC
NA TRBD2 19 TRBJ2-2 TRBV7-9 CASSLLGRGAGPNTGELFF TGTGCCAGCAGCTTATTAGGGCGGGGAGCGGGACCGAACACCGGGGAGCTGTTTTTT
NA TRBD1 18 TRBJ2-2 TRBV5-1 CASSPGQGAPEGTGELFF TGCGCCAGCAGCCCAGGACAGGGGGCCCCCGAGGGCACCGGGGAGCTGTTTTTT
NA TRBD2 14 TRBJ2-4 TRBV29-1 CSASGRGSKNIQYF TGCAGCGCCTCCGGGAGGGGTTCCAAAAACATTCAGTACTTC
NA TRBD2 16 TRBJ2-3 TRBV19 CASSTSGTPTGDTQYF TGTGCCAGTAGTACTAGCGGAACCCCGACGGGAGATACGCAGTATTTT
once NA 11 TRBJ2-7 TRBV10-2 CASSDGYEQYF TGCGCCAGCAGTGATGGCTACGAGCAGTACTTC
NA TRBD1 15 TRBJ1-1 TRBV19 CASSTRDRVRTEAFF TGTGCCAGTAGTACCAGGGACAGGGTCCGAACTGAAGCTTTCTTT
NA TRBD2 15 TRBJ2-2 TRBV7-9 CASSTRGGGTGELFF TGTGCCAGCAGCACCCGCGGGGGAGGTACCGGGGAGCTGTTTTTT
NA NA 14 TRBJ1-3 TRBV7-9 CASSPQGSGNTIYF TGTGCCAGCAGCCCTCAGGGGTCTGGAAACACCATATATTTT
NA NA 14 TRBJ1-2 TRBV2 CASSPPGFVYGYTF TGTGCCAGCAGTCCTCCGGGTTTTGTCTATGGCTACACCTTC
NA NA 12 TRBJ2-7 TRBV4-2 CASSQVGYEQYF TGTGCCAGCAGCCAAGTTGGTTACGAGCAGTACTTC
NA NA 15 TRBJ1-5 TRBV27 CASSLTSYSNQPQHF TGTGCCAGCAGTTTAACTTCCTATAGCAATCAGCCCCAGCATTTT
NA TRBD2 21 TRBJ2-7 TRBV2 CASSVMLAVPFRGPGIGEQYF TGTGCCAGCAGTGTGATGCTAGCGGTCCCTTTTCGTGGGCCAGGGATCGGCGAGCAGTACTTC
NA NA 16 TRBJ1-6 TRBV10-3 CAISELGTGGYSPLHF TGTGCCATCAGTGAGTTGGGCACCGGAGGGTATTCACCCCTCCACTTT
NA NA 15 TRBJ1-4 TRBV7-2 CASSLERTRNEKLFF TGTGCCAGCAGCTTAGAGCGGACACGAAATGAAAAACTGTTTTTT
NA TRBD1 13 TRBJ1-2 TRBV6-1 CASKPDRVYGYTF TGTGCCAGCAAACCCGACAGGGTCTATGGCTACACCTTC
NA TRBD1 15 TRBJ2-3 TRBV7-6 CASSATTGVEDTQYF TGTGCCAGCAGCGCAACAACAGGGGTGGAAGATACGCAGTATTTT
NA TRBD2 16 TRBJ2-3 TRBV9 CASSGGTSGQVDTQYF TGTGCCAGCAGCGGAGGGACTAGCGGTCAGGTAGATACGCAGTATTTT
NA NA 14 TRBJ2-4 TRBV7-9 CASSLDRTRNIQYF TGTGCCAGCAGCTTAGACAGGACAAGGAACATTCAGTACTTC
NA NA 13 TRBJ1-3 TRBV11-3 CASSLDLGNTIYF TGTGCCAGCAGCTTAGATCTGGGAAACACCATATATTTT
few TRBD1 15 TRBJ2-2 TRBV5-4 CASSPRQGGSGELFF TGTGCCAGCAGCCCCAGACAGGGGGGGTCCGGGGAGCTGTTTTTT
NA NA 15 TRBJ1-5 TRBV19 CASSIDHGGNQPQHF TGTGCCAGTAGTATAGATCACGGTGGCAATCAGCCCCAGCATTTT
NA TRBD1 15 TRBJ1-2 TRBV9 CASSVRQGEGYGYTF TGTGCCAGCAGCGTGAGACAGGGGGAGGGCTATGGCTACACCTTC
NA TRBD2 18 TRBJ2-1 TRBV4-2 CASSQESASGGLTDEQFF TGTGCCAGCAGCCAAGAGTCGGCTAGCGGGGGACTGACGGATGAGCAGTTCTTC
NA NA 13 TRBJ2-1 TRBV27 CASSPYSYNEQFF TGTGCCAGCAGTCCATACTCCTACAATGAGCAGTTCTTC
NA NA 14 TRBJ2-3 TRBV19 CASRTGASTDTQYF TGTGCCAGTCGTACGGGGGCCAGCACAGATACGCAGTATTTT
once NA 17 TRBJ2-1 TRBV4-1 CASSQDRRGVIYNEQFF TGCGCCAGCAGCCAAGATCGGAGGGGGGTAATATACAATGAGCAGTTCTTC
NA TRBD2 13 TRBJ2-3 TRBV28 CASSTSDTDTQYF TGTGCCAGCTCCACTAGCGATACGGATACGCAGTATTTT